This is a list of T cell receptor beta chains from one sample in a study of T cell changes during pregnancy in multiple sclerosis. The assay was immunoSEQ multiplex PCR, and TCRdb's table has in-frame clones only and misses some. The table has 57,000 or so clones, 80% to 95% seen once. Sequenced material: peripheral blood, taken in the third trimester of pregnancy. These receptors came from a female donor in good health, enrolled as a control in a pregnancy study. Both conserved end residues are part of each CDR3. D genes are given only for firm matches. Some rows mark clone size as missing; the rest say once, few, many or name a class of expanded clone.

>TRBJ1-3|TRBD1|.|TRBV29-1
TGCAGCGTCAAGACAGGGGGCATGTCTACTGGAAACACCATATATTTT
CSVKTGGMSTGNTIYF
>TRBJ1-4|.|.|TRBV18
TGTGCCAGCTCCCTTAATGAAAAACTGTTTTTT
CASSLNEKLFF
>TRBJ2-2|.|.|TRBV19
TGTGCTAGTGGTGGGCAGACGAACACCGGGGAGCTGTTTTTT
CASGGQTNTGELFF
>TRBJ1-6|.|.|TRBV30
TGTGCCTGGAGTGGCGGGGGAGTTCCCCTTAGGCCCCTCCACTTT
CAWSGGGVPLRPLHF
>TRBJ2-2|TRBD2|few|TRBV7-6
TGTGCCAGCAGCTTAGCGCTAGCGGGGGGCACCGGGGAGCTGTTTTTT
CASSLALAGGTGELFF
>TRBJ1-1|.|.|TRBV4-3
TGCGCCAGCAGCCAAGCACCCGGGGGCACTGAAGCTTTCTTT
CASSQAPGGTEAFF
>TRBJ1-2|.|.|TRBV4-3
TGCGCCAGCAGCCAAGCGGTAGCAGCTAACTATGGCTACACCTTC
CASSQAVAANYGYTF
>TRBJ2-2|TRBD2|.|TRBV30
TGTGCCTGGGTTAAGCGGGGGCCTAAGAACACCGGGGAGCTGTTTTTT
CAWVKRGPKNTGELFF
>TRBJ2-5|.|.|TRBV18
TGTGCCAGCTCAGCCCTAGCGCCTGTGGGGCAAGAGACCCAGTACTTC
CASSALAPVGQETQYF
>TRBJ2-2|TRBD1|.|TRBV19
TGTGCCAGGAGGGGACAGGCAAAGAACACCGGGGAGCTGTTTTTT
CARRGQAKNTGELFF
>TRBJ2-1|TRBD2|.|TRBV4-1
TGCGCCAGCAGCCAAGGTCTAGCGGGAGGGGATGAGCAGTTCTTC
CASSQGLAGGDEQFF
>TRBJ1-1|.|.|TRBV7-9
TGTGCCAGCAGCTTATCCCTGACTCAGGGCATGAACACTGAAGCTTTCTTT
CASSLSLTQGMNTEAFF
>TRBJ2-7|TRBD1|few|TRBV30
TGTGCCTGGAAACCCCCGGACAGGGGCCACGAGCAGTACTTC
CAWKPPDRGHEQYF
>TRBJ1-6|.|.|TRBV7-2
TGTGCCAGCAGCTCCGGGGGGGTGAGGAATTCACCCCTCCACTTT
CASSSGGVRNSPLHF
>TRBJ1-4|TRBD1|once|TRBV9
TGTGCCAGCAGTCCCGGGACAGGGGGCGAAAGGGCGTTTTTT
CASSPGTGGERAFF
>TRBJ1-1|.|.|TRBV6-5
TGTGCCAGCAGTTACTCGGGCCAGGCGAACACTGAAGCTTTCTTT
CASSYSGQANTEAFF
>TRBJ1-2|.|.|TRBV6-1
TGTGCCAGCAGTGAAGCCGGGAGGGTGTATGGCTACACCTTC
CASSEAGRVYGYTF
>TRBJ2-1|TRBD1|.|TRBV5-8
TGTGCCAGCAGCTTGGGACAGGGGGCGGACAATGAGCAGTTCTTC
CASSLGQGADNEQFF
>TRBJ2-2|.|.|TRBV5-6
TGTGCCAGCAGCTTGGTCGGGGGTCGAAACACCGGGGAGCTGTTTTTT
CASSLVGGRNTGELFF
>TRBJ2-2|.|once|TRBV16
TGTGCCAGCAGCAGGCGAGCGGGGAACACCGGGGAGCTGTTTTTT
CASSRRAGNTGELFF
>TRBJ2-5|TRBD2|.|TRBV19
TGTGCCAGTAGTAGGGGACGGGGGGGAGAGACCCAGTACTTC
CASSRGRGGETQYF
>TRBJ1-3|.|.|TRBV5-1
TGCGCCAGCAGCTTGGGAGGAGCTGGAAACACCATATATTTT
CASSLGGAGNTIYF
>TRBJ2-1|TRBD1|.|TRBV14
TGTGCCAGCAGCTCTAACAGGGGACGGGGATACAATGAGCAGTTCTTC
CASSSNRGRGYNEQFF
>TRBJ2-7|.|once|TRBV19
TGTGCCAGTGGCCCCAGGGGTACCTACGAGCAGTACTTC
CASGPRGTYEQYF